This TCR beta chain was identified in a study of regulatory T cells in long-lasting Graves disease (TCRdb year 2021). As for the study more broadly: Antithyroid drugs had been taken for less than 3 months by newly diagnosed Graves' disease patients. The study was conducted in China and was registered as a clinical trial. A total of some 35 samples underwent TCR sequencing, from about 13 patients with persistent Graves' disease and approximately 20 patients with newly diagnosed Graves' disease. This study used TCR sequencing and RNA sequencing of peripheral blood to compare persistent Graves' disease patients against newly diagnosed Graves' disease patients. Points the paper makes about the study in general: As a limitation, the authors acknowledged that the small sample size may reduce accuracy. Sequencing and analysis were limited to the TCR beta chain. Persistent disease showed preferential use of TRBV28, TRBJ1-2 and TRBJ2-5, whereas newly diagnosed disease favored TRBV20-1 and TRBJ2-1. Because the primary lesion, thyroid tissue, could not be accessed, the study looked at peripheral blood alone. Compared with newly diagnosed patients, patients with persistent Graves' disease had lower TCR Shannon entropy and fewer highly expanded clones, which suggests clonal expansion. Persistent patients shared more public clonotypes among themselves (around 3,000) than newly diagnosed patients did (more than 850).

Taken from the germline V gene, the CDR1 and CDR2 loops are SGHTA and FQGNSA. A distance of 15 bases separates the germline ends of V and J, which lose 2 bases and 11 bases respectively. Taken from cysteine to phenylalanine, the CDR3 has 14 residues. Only the CDR3 DNA stays, 42 bases, in frame from base 1. The sample's time point label, in plain terms: newly diagnosed GD, antithyroid drugs for less than 3 months. For both TCR sequencing and RNA sequencing, RNA was extracted from PBMCs in TRIzol. Graves' disease was diagnosed according to American Thyroid Association guidelines. Recruitment of patients was carried out at an endocrinology department in Xi'an, China. Each patient gave 7.5 to 10 milliliters of peripheral blood, collected in an EDTA anticoagulant tube. PBMCs were isolated by Ficoll Paque Plus density gradient separation without further T cell sorting. An Agilent 2100 Bioanalyzer and agarose gel were used to assess RNA quality, and a NanoDrop 2000 was used to measure RNA concentration.

The library came from multiplex PCR. Data came from an Illumina HiSeq 4000. CDR3 regions were amplified by Arm-PCR with iRepertoire HTBI primers to construct TCR beta libraries. Before sequencing, the PCR products underwent gel purification. The original methods were these. Gene usage analysis of CDR3 amino acid clonotypes used the 60 to 80 TRBV and some 13 TRBJ segments found across samples. COPE and FqMerger were used to merge filtered high-quality paired reads into contigs. BLAST was used to align contigs to IMGT TRBV, TRBD and TRBJ reference genes, and CDR3 was defined according to IMGT. Any clonotype with a frequency above 0.1% was classified as a highly expanded clone. Shannon entropy served as the measure of repertoire diversity, while the Gini coefficient captured V-J evenness. Public clonotypes were defined as clonotypes shared by more than one individual. TCRdb reanalyzed the raw reads on its own, using fastp at Q25 for trimming and MiXCR for clone calling, and kept in-frame beta chains. Each record represents a unique CDR3 protein, reported with the most common genes and DNA among its rows. In this record, the V and J calls reflect TCRdb's handling and not the investigators' own analysis. The sample table records about 420,000 distinct CDR3 sequences; about a sixth of these occur just once. The ten largest account for about a quarter of the sample.

This clonotype has just a few counts. The specificity of this receptor is unknown. The input lacks base qualities; no much larger clone sits a single base away. This sample was also put to use in a study of T cells in Graves' hyperthyroidism and ophthalmopathy. In that second paper, the authors write: A patient counted as having stable Graves' hyperthyroidism if no progression to ophthalmopathy occurred over 18 months of follow-up. Hyperthyroidism patients were newly diagnosed, with disease duration under 2 months, and aged 18 to 65 years. The study excluded patients with uncontrolled infections, other autoimmune diseases, pregnancy or lactation. Diagnoses were established on the basis of clinical symptoms, serum thyroxine and TRAb, thyroid ultrasound, and orbital computed tomography. The first round of RT-PCR for the TCR CDR3 was performed with the HTBI primer set and the Qiagen OneStep RT-PCR kit. Most expanded thyroid clonotypes (frequency above 0.001) were also found in blood, which suggests that blood repertoires may mirror thyroid immune responses. In cross-validation, a model built on a 13 V-J signature told ophthalmopathy apart from stable hyperthyroidism with about 90% sensitivity and approximately 81% specificity, and in testing the same model reached 80%/75%. During validation, the model predicted progression to ophthalmopathy a median of around 6 months ahead of onset, with around 71% sensitivity and about 72% specificity. TCR V-J signatures able to tell the groups apart were searched for in a discovery cohort of approximately 95 patients, of whom over 40 had Graves' ophthalmopathy and 55 to 60 had stable Graves' hyperthyroidism. Prospective prediction of ophthalmopathy was tested in an independent validation cohort of fewer than 20 hyperthyroidism patients and some 17 patients who later progressed to ophthalmopathy. The 100 discovery patients were randomly split 7:3 into training and test sets. In addition, the study compared T-cell repertoires in thyroid tissue and in blood from over 5 Graves' hyperthyroidism patients. Following sampling, methimazole starting at 30 mg daily was given to hyperthyroidism patients, and high-dose intravenous methylprednisolone was given to ophthalmopathy patients. A second multiplex PCR round built the libraries, followed by size selection and purification. Paired-end sequencing of the libraries was performed with 100 bp reads on an Illumina HiSeq2000. SOAPnuke was used to process the raw data, removing reads that contained adapters or uncalled bases, had a mean Phred below 15, or lacked an exact match to the constant primer or identifier. High-quality paired reads were merged using COPE v1.2.5, and each unique nucleotide sequence was defined as a clonotype. MiTCR v1.1 was used to align the clonotypes against IMGT TRBV, TRBD and TRBJ reference segments. The analysis was restricted to V-J combinations with a frequency above 0.0001, which together covered 99% to 99.2% of the repertoires. A TCS score was defined as the ratio of F50 (clonal expansion) to E x V (chaos), with BLOSUM62-based TCRdist applied between CDR3 peptides within each V-J. Welch's t-statistics and random forest reduced several hundred V-J features to around 14, which were used in a naive Bayes classifier (R e1071). No statistical method was used to set the sample size in advance, and investigators knew the group allocation. According to the paper, TCR Vbeta CDR3 sequencing was carried out on 120 to 150 peripheral blood samples, which came from 40 to 45 ophthalmopathy, around 75 hyperthyroidism and roughly 17 progressor patients.

The chain uses TRBV7-2 and TRBJ1-4, with an unclear D gene assignment. Source: peripheral blood mononuclear cells (PBMCs), taken at new diagnosis, from a patient treated with antithyroid drugs. This receptor was obtained from a woman aged 18 to 35 with Graves disease. Donor details come from another sample of the same person, matched by shared clones. Here the CDR3 is given as CASSLRTPEGKLFF. At the DNA level, the sequence is TGTGCCAGCAGCTTACGAACCCCGGAAGGGAAACTGTTTTTT.